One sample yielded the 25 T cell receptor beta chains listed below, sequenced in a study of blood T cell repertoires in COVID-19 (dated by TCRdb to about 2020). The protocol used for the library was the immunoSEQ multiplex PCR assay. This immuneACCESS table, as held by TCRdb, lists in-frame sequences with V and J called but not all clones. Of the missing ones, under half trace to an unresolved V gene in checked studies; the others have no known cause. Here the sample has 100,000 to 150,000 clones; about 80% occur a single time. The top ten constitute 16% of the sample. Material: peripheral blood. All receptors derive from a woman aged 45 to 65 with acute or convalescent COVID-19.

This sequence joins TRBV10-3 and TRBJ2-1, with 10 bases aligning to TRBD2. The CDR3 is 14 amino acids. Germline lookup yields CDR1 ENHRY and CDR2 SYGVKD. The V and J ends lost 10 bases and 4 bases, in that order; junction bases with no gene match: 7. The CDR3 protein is CATALAGLYNEQFF. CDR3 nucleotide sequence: TGTGCCACTGCACTAGCGGGGCTTTACAATGAGCAGTTCTTC.

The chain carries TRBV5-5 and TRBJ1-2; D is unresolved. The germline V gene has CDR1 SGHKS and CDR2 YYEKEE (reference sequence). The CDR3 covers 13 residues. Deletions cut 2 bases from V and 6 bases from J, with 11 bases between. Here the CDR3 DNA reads TGTGCCAGCAGCTTAGGTGGCGGGGATGGCTACACCTTC. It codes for CASSLGGGDGYTF.

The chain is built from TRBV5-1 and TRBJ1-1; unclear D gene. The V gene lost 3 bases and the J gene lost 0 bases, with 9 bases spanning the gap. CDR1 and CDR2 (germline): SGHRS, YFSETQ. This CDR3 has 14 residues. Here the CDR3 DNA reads TGCGCCAGCAGCTCTCAGTCGCTGAACACTGAAGCTTTCTTT. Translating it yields CASSSQSLNTEAFF.

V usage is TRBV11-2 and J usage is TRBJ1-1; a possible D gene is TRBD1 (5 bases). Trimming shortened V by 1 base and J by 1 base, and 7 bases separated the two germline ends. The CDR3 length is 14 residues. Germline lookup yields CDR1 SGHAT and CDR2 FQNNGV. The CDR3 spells CASSLGRANTEAFF. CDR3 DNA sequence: TGTGCCAGCAGCTTAGGCAGGGCGAACACTGAAGCTTTCTTT. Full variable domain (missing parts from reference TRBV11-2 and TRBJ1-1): EAGVAQSPRYKIIEKRQSVAFWCNPISGHATLYWYQQILGQGPKLLIQFQNNGVVDDSQLPKDRFSAERLKGVDSTLKIQPAKLEDSAVYLCASSLGRANTEAFFGQGTRLTVV.

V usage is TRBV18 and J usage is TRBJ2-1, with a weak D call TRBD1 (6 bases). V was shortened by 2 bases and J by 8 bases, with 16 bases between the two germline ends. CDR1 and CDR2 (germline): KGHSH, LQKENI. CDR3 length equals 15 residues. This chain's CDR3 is CASSPFSQGPDEQFF. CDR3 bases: TGTGCCAGCTCACCATTTTCACAGGGACCCGATGAGCAGTTCTTC. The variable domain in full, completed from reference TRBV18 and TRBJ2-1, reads NAGVMQNPRHLVRRRGQEARLRCSPMKGHSHVYWYRQLPEEGLKFMVYLQKENIIDESGMPKERFSAEFPKEGPSILRIQQVVRGDSAAYFCASSPFSQGPDEQFFGPGTRLTVL.

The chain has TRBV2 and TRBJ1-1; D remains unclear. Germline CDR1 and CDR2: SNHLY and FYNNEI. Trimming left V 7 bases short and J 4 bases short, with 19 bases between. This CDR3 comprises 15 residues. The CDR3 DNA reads TGTGCCAGCACCATAGAAGGGTCCGAGGGCACTGAAGCTTTCTTT. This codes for CASTIEGSEGTEAFF.

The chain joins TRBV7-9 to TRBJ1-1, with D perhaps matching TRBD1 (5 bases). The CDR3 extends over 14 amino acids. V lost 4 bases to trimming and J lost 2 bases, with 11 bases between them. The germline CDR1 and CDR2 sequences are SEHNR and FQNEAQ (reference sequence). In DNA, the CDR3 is TGTGCCAGCAGCTCCCAAGGGGCCAACACTGAAGCTTTCTTT. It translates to CASSSQGANTEAFF.

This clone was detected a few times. CDR3: CASSRGGLNGNTIYF. CDR3 sequence (DNA): TGTGCCAGCAGCCGCGGGGGGTTGAATGGAAACACCATATATTTT. The J gene is TRBJ1-3, the V gene TRBV9; the D gene is possibly TRBD1 (5 bases). The CDR3 spans 15 residues. CDR1 and CDR2 from the germline V gene are SGDLS and YYNGEE. V lost 4 bases and J lost 3, with 14 bases in between.

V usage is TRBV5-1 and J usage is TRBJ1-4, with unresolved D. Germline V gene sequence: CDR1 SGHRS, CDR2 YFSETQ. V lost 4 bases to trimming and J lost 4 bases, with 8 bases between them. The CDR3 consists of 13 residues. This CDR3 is CASSRRVNEKLFF. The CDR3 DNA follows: TGCGCCAGCAGCCGGAGGGTTAATGAAAAACTGTTTTTT.

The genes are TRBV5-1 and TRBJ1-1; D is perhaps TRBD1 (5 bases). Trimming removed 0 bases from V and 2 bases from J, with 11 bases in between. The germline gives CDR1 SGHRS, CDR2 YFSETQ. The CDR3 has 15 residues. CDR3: CASSLDPQGNTEAFF. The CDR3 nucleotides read TGCGCCAGCAGCTTGGACCCGCAGGGAAACACTGAAGCTTTCTTT.

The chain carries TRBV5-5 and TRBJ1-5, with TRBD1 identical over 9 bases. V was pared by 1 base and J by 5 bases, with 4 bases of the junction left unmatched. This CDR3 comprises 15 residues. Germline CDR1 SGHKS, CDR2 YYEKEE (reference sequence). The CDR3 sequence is CASSLWWTGDQPQHF. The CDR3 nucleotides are TGTGCCAGCAGCTTGTGGTGGACAGGGGATCAGCCCCAGCATTTT.

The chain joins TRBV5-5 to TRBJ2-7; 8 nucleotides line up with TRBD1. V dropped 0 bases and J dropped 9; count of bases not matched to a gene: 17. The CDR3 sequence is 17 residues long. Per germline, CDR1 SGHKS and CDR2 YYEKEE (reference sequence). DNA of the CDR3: TGTGCCAGCAGCTTGGAATATAGGGACAGGCCTCTACGAGGGCAGTACTTC. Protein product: CASSLEYRDRPLRGQYF. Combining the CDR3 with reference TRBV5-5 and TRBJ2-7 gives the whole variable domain DAGVTQSPTHLIKTRGQQVTLRCSPISGHKSVSWYQQVLGQGPQFIFQYYEKEERGRGNFPDRFSARQFPNYSSELNVNALLLGDSALYLCASSLEYRDRPLRGQYFGPGTRLTVT.

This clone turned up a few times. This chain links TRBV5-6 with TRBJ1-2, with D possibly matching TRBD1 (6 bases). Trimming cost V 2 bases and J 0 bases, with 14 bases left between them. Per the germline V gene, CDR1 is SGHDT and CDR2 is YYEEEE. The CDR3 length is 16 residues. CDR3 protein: CASSFGRTVANYGYTF. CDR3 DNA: TGTGCCAGCAGCTTCGGTCGGACAGTAGCTAACTATGGCTACACCTTC. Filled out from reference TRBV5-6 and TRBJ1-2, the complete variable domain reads DAGVTQSPTHLIKTRGQQVTLRCSPKSGHDTVSWYQQALGQGPQFIFQYYEEEERQRGNFPDRFSGHQFPNYSSELNVNALLLGDSALYLCASSFGRTVANYGYTFGSGTRLTVV.

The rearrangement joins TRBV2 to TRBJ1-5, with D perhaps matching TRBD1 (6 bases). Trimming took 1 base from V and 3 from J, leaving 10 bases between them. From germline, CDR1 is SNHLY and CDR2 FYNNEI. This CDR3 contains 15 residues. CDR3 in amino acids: CASSEVGQYNQPQHF. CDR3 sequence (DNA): TGTGCCAGCAGTGAAGTAGGACAGTACAATCAGCCCCAGCATTTT.

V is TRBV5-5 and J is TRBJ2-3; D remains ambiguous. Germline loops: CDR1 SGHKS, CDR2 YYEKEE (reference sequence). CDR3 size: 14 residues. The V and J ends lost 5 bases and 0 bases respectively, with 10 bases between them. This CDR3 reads CASSPLTSTDTQYF. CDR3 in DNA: TGTGCCAGCAGTCCTCTGACTAGCACAGATACGCAGTATTTT.

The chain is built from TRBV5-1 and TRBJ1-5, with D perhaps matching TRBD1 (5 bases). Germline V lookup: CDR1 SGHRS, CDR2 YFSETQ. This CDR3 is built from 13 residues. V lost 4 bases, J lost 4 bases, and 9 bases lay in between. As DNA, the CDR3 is TGCGCCAGCAGCGACGGGGGTAATCAGCCCCAGCATTTT. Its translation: CASSDGGNQPQHF. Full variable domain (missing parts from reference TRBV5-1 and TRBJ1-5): KAGVTQTPRYLIKTRGQQVTLSCSPISGHRSVSWYQQTPGQGLQFLFEYFSETQRNKGNFPGRFSGRQFSNSRSEMNVSTLELGDSALYLCASSDGGNQPQHFGDGTRLSIL.

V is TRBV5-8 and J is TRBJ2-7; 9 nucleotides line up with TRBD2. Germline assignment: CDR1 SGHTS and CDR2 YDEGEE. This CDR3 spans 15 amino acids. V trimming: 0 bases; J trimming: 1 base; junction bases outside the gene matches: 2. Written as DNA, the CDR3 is TGTGCCAGCAGCTTGGGTAGCGGGGGTTCCTACGAGCAGTACTTC. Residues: CASSLGSGGSYEQYF.

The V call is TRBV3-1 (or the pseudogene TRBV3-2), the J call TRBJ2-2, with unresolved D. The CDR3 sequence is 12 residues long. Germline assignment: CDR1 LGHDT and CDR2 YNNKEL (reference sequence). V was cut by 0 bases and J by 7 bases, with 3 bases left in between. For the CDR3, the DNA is TGTGCCAGCAGCCAAGATTACGGGGAGCTGTTTTTT. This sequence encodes CASSQDYGELFF.

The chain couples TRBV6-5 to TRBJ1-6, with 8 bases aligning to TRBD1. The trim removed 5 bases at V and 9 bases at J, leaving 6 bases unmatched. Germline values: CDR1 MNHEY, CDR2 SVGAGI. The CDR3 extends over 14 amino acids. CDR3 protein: CASSPGQAFSPLHF. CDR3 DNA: TGTGCCAGCAGTCCGGGACAGGCATTTTCACCCCTCCACTTT.

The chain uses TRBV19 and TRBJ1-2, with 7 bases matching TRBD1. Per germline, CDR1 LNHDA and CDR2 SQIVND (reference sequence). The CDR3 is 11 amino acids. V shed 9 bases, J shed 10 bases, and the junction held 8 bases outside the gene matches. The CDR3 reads CASNDRVDYTF. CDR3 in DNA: TGTGCCAGCAATGACAGGGTGGACTACACCTTC.

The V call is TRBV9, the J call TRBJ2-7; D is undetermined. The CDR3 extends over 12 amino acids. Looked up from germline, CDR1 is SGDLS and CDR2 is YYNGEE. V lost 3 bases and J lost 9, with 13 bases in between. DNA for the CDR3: TGTGCCAGCAGCGCCGTCCTTGGCCCGCAGTACTTC. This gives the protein CASSAVLGPQYF.

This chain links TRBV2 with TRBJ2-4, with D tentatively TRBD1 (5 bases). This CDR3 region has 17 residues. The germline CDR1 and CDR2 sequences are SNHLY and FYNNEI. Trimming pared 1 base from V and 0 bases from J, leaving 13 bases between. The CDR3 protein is CASSEDTGKLAKNIQYF. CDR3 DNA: TGTGCCAGCAGTGAAGACACAGGAAAACTAGCCAAAAACATTCAGTACTTC.

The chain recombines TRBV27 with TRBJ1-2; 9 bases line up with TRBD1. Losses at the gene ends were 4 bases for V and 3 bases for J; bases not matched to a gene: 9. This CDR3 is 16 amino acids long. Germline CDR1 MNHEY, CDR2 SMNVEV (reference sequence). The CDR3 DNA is TGTGCCAGCAGTTCGGGACAGGGTGCGCCTGACTATGGCTACACCTTC. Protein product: CASSSGQGAPDYGYTF.

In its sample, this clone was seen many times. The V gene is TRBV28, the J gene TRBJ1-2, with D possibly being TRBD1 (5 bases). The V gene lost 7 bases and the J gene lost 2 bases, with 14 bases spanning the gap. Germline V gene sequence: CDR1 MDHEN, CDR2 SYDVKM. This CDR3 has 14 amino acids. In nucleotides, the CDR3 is TGTGCCAGCAAGGCGGCAGGGAACAACTATGGCTACACCTTC. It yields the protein CASKAAGNNYGYTF.

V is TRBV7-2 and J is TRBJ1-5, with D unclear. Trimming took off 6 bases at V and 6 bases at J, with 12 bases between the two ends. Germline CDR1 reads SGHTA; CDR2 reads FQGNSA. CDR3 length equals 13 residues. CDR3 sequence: CASSRHEGQPQHF. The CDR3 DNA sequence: TGTGCCAGCAGTCGACACGAAGGTCAGCCCCAGCATTTT.